The clone carrying this T cell receptor (beta chain) appeared a few times. Its target is not known. The data were taken from a study of T cells in Graves' hyperthyroidism and ophthalmopathy. The overall study: Blood from the periphery was taken at initial diagnosis, before any treatment.

Graves' hyperthyroidism is called stable when ophthalmopathy does not progress within 18 months. These patients, aged 18 to 65, had recently diagnosed hyperthyroidism lasting under 2 months. V was trimmed by 0 bases and J by 4 bases, leaving 11 bases between them. Germline V gene sequence: CDR1 LGHNA, CDR2 YSLEER. This CDR3 spans 15 amino acids. TCR beta CDR3 region amplification was performed from RNA transcripts. Researchers ran a first-round RT-PCR on the TCR CDR3 using the HTBI primer set. A single record per CDR3 protein comes from TCRdb applying MiXCR to the multiplex PCR reads. The sample records approximately 600,000 distinct CDR3 sequences, roughly 15% being singletons. Findings of the study overall: Ophthalmopathy and stable hyperthyroidism were separated by a 13 V-J model.

Specimen: blood. The rearrangement joins TRBV4-3 to TRBJ2-3; a possible D gene is TRBD2 (6 bases). The source of this sequence is a woman in her 30s with Graves' hyperthyroidism. CDR3 sequence reads: CASSQDGSAADTQYF. CDR3 DNA sequence: TGCGCCAGCAGCCAAGACGGGAGTGCCGCAGATACGCAGTATTTT.